These 10 T cell receptor beta chains share one sample of origin, sequenced in a study of blood T cells in healthy people across ages. Using a J-beta primer mix together with a sample-barcoded 5' primer, a second PCR was run for roughly 6 to 12 cycles. TCRdb itself ran the 5' RACE reads through MiXCR, one entry per CDR3 protein. In the table there are 780,000 or so distinct CDR3 sequences, about 61% of which are singletons. The material sequenced was blood. These receptors all come from a man in his forties or fifties in good health.

This rearrangement joins TRBV20-1 to TRBJ2-1; the D gene is possibly TRBD1 (6 bases). CDR3 length: 14 residues. Germline V CDR1 and CDR2: DFQATT, SNEGSKA (reference sequence). The CDR3 is CRGAPAPIINEQFF. CDR3 DNA sequence: TGCAGGGGGGCCCCCGCCCCCATAATTAATGAGCAGTTCTTC.

This chain connects TRBV29-1 to TRBJ2-1; TRBD2 agrees at 8 bases. CDR1 and CDR2 from the germline V gene are SQVTM and ANQGSEA. The CDR3 runs to 12 residues. V shed 3 bases and J 11 bases; nucleotides not matched to a gene: 6. Written as DNA, the CDR3 is TGCAGCGTTGAGGTCGGGGGGGATAAGCAGTTCTTC. It codes for CSVEVGGDKQFF.

This chain links TRBV7-9 with TRBJ1-2, with D unresolved. This CDR3 has 15 residues. Trimming removed 0 bases at V and 2 bases at J, with 10 bases between. CDR1 and CDR2 from the germline V gene are SEHNR and FQNEAQ (reference sequence). The CDR3 loop is CASSLALRENYGYTF. The CDR3 DNA reads as TGTGCCAGCAGCTTAGCGCTTCGGGAGAACTATGGCTACACCTTC.

The J gene is TRBJ1-4, the V gene TRBV5-1; no reliable D call. Trimming removed 0 bases at V and 0 bases at J, with 9 bases between. Germline lookup yields CDR1 SGHRS and CDR2 YFSETQ. CDR3 length equals 16 residues. The DNA for the CDR3 is TGCGCCAGCAGCTTGGCCTACAGTGCAACTAATGAAAAACTGTTTTTT. Amino acid sequence: CASSLAYSATNEKLFF.

The CDR3 bases are TGCAGTGCTAAGGCCCGGGACCTGGCCGCAGATACGCAGTATTTT. It encodes CSAKARDLAADTQYF. This chain joins TRBV20-1 and TRBJ2-3; tentatively, D is TRBD1 or TRBD2 (5 bases each). The CDR3 spans 15 residues. The V gene's germline CDR1 is DFQATT and CDR2 SNEGSKA (reference sequence). V shed 4 bases and J shed 4 bases, with 18 bases lying between them.

This sequence joins TRBV5-5 and TRBJ2-1; TRBD2 aligns across 7 bases. The J call may be faulty, since TRBJ2-7 better matches the DNA end. Germline CDR1 reads SGHKS; CDR2 reads YYEKEE (reference sequence). The CDR3 is 14 residues long. The CDR3 here is CASSVRQGGYEQYF. CDR3 DNA: TGTGCCAGCAGCGTCCGGCAGGGAGGGTACGAGCAGTACTTC.

The chain has TRBV20-1 and TRBJ1-2; a weak D match, TRBD1 (5 bases). Looked up from germline, CDR1 is DFQATT and CDR2 is SNEGSKA (reference sequence). Trimming left V 3 bases short and J 7 bases short, with 12 bases between. The CDR3 covers 12 residues. Here the CDR3 reads CSASGGVAGYTF. The CDR3 coding sequence is TGCAGTGCTAGCGGAGGGGTAGCTGGCTACACCTTC.

This clonotype has just a few counts. CDR3 loop: CASSQLGQGETQYF. The CDR3, as DNA: TGTGCCAGCAGCCAGCTGGGACAGGGAGAGACCCAGTACTTC. The V gene is TRBV7-7, the J gene TRBJ2-5, with TRBD1 identical over 9 bases. The CDR3 has 14 residues. Germline V lookup: CDR1 SSHAT, CDR2 FNYEAQ (reference sequence). The V and J ends lost 5 bases and 4 bases, in that order; junction bases with no gene match: 5.

This rearrangement joins TRBV20-1 to TRBJ2-1, with unresolved D. V lost 0 bases and J lost 7, with 7 bases in between. The CDR3 runs to 12 residues. Looked up from germline, CDR1 is DFQATT and CDR2 is SNEGSKA (reference sequence). The CDR3 reads CSARDRENEQFF. The CDR3 DNA reads as TGCAGTGCTAGAGATAGAGAAAATGAGCAGTTCTTC.

The rearrangement joins TRBV7-9 to TRBJ2-1; D is possibly TRBD2 (7 bases). The J call may be faulty, since TRBJ2-7 better matches the DNA end. The CDR3 spans 17 residues. Germline CDR1 and CDR2: SEHNR and FQNEAQ (reference sequence). CDR3 coding DNA: TGTGCCAGCAGCCCAAGGGGGGGACAAATTTCCTACAATGAGCAGTACTTC. Its protein product is CASSPRGGQISYNEQYF.